The 8 T cell receptor beta chains below were found in one sample sequenced in a study of blood T cell repertoires in COVID-19. The table came from immunoSEQ multiplex PCR; TCRdb's copy has only in-frame clones and leaves some out. The table includes 170,000 or so clones, more than 75% detected once. Sequencing input: PBMCs or T cells enriched from blood (not recorded which). These receptors were obtained from a woman aged 45 to 65 who had recovered from COVID-19.

The chain joins TRBV7-3 to TRBJ2-1, with D possibly matching TRBD2 (5 bases). The CDR3 has 13 residues. The ends were cut back, 3 bases at V and 8 bases at J, with 11 bases in the middle. Germline values: CDR1 SGHTA, CDR2 FQGTGA. The CDR3 region is CASSFGVQDEQFF. For the CDR3, the DNA is TGTGCCAGCAGCTTCGGGGTCCAGGATGAGCAGTTCTTC.

The chain combines TRBV3-1 (or the pseudogene TRBV3-2) with TRBJ2-1; TRBD2 aligns across 9 bases. With V trimmed by 0 bases and J by 4 bases, 7 bases remained unmatched. The CDR3 runs 17 residues. Per the germline V gene, CDR1 is LGHDT and CDR2 is YNNKEL (reference sequence). The CDR3 DNA reads as TGTGCCAGCAGCCAAGAGGCTAGCGGGACGGCGTACAATGAGCAGTTCTTC. As protein: CASSQEASGTAYNEQFF.

This clone appeared a single time. This chain links TRBV5-1 with TRBJ2-1; TRBD2 is a possible D gene (5 bases). V was clipped by 3 bases and J by 2 bases, with 12 bases between them. The CDR3 consists of 15 residues. The germline V gene encodes CDR1 SGHRS and CDR2 YFSETQ. CDR3 coding DNA: TGCGCCAGCAGCTCCCAGAGGGAGACCTACAATGAGCAGTTCTTC. This codes for CASSSQRETYNEQFF.

The V call is TRBV27, the J call TRBJ2-7; TRBD2 matches 7 bases. The CDR3 covers 13 residues. The germline gives CDR1 MNHEY, CDR2 SMNVEV (reference sequence). After removal of 3 bases from V and 8 bases from J, the junction contained 7 bases not matched to a gene. CDR3 bases: TGTGCCAGCAGTTTGGGGTCTAGCGGCAAGCAGTACTTC. Its protein product is CASSLGSSGKQYF.

The chain's CDR3 is CASSQGSGGFSSGELFF. The CDR3, as DNA: TGCGCCAGCAGCCAAGGCTCAGGGGGCTTCTCTAGCGGGGAGCTGTTTTTT. The chain employs TRBV4-1 and TRBJ2-2, with 8 bases lining up with TRBD1. CDR1 is MGHRA and CDR2 is YSYEKL in the germline V gene. The CDR3 has 17 residues. J lost 7 bases, V lost 1 base, and 11 bases had no gene match.

This clone turned up a few times. This chain joins TRBV28 and TRBJ2-5, with TRBD1 identical over 8 bases. The CDR3 loop spans 13 amino acids. J was trimmed by 4 bases and V by 6 bases; bases with no gene match: 4. Per germline, CDR1 MDHEN and CDR2 SYDVKM. CDR3 region: CASRYRGRETQYF. In nucleotides, the CDR3 is TGTGCCAGCAGGTACAGGGGGAGAGAGACCCAGTACTTC.

The table lists this clone with many counts. The chain employs TRBV28 and TRBJ2-2, with 14 positions matching TRBD2. J gave up 2 bases and V 6 bases, and 2 bases lay outside the gene matches. The CDR3 contains 16 residues. Germline assignment: CDR1 MDHEN and CDR2 SYDVKM. This CDR3 is CASRTSGRANTGELFF. The DNA for the CDR3 is TGTGCCAGCAGGACTAGCGGGAGGGCCAACACCGGGGAGCTGTTTTTT.

This clone appeared a single time. The chain couples TRBV7-9 to TRBJ2-3; 7 bases are a match to TRBD1. The germline V gene has CDR1 SEHNR and CDR2 FQNEAQ (reference sequence). J lost 6 bases, V lost 4 bases, and 13 bases had no gene match. The CDR3 contains 16 residues. CDR3 residues: CASSSRRDSYGDTQYF. The CDR3 DNA is TGTGCCAGCAGCTCGCGAAGGGACAGTTACGGTGATACGCAGTATTTT.